These 11 T cell receptor beta chains were sequenced from one sample in a study of T cell repertoires in aging, cancer and after chemotherapy. A mixed TRB-A/B primer pool amplified rearranged TRB by multiplex touch-down PCR. TCRdb reprocessed the multiplex PCR reads via MiXCR and lists one record per CDR3 protein. This sample has approximately 12,000 distinct CDR3 sequences; 20% to 30% occur once, and the top ten carry 2% to 3%. TCR beta rearrangements were amplified from peripheral blood genomic DNA. Sequencing used blood. The origin of the receptors is a human donor in good health.

The chain carries TRBV28 and TRBJ1-1, with a weak D call TRBD1 (5 bases). Looked up from germline, CDR1 is MDHEN and CDR2 is SYDVKM. V was clipped by 2 bases and J by 10 bases, with 14 bases between them. This CDR3 is 13 amino acids long. CDR3 in amino acids: CASSLGIRVSAFF. CDR3 bases: TGTGCCAGCAGTTTAGGGATCAGGGTTTCAGCTTTCTTT.

The chain joins TRBV18 to TRBJ1-5; D unresolved. This CDR3 spans 14 amino acids. V shed 2 bases and J shed 1 base, with 6 bases lying between them. Germline V lookup: CDR1 KGHSH, CDR2 LQKENI. Written as DNA, the CDR3 is TGTGCCAGCTCACCAGGAGGGAGCAATCAGCCCCAGCATTTT. It translates to CASSPGGSNQPQHF.

This clonotype was seen a few times. The chain employs TRBV12-3 or TRBV12-4 and TRBJ2-2; 7 positions agree with TRBD1. The length of the CDR3 is 15 residues. V gave up 6 bases and J gave up 3 bases; unmatched junction bases: 7. This chain's CDR3 is CASRLGQRYTGELFF. CDR3 sequence (DNA): TGTGCCAGCAGGCTGGGACAGAGATACACCGGGGAGCTGTTTTTT.

This clonotype was detected a few times. V is TRBV7-3 and J is TRBJ2-3, with D possibly TRBD2 on 6 matching bases. Germline-derived CDR1 and CDR2 are SGHTA and FQGTGA. V lost 0 bases to trimming and J lost 4 bases, with 8 bases between them. This CDR3 is 14 amino acids long. The CDR3, as DNA: TGTGCCAGCAGCTTAACGACGGGGGCAGATACGCAGTATTTT. Protein: CASSLTTGADTQYF.

V is TRBV6-5 and J is TRBJ1-2; a weak D match, TRBD1 (6 bases). This CDR3 has 15 amino acids. V was pared by 2 bases and J by 6 bases, with 16 bases between. Looked up from germline, CDR1 is MNHEY and CDR2 is SVGAGI. The CDR3 DNA follows: TGTGCCAGCAGTTACCAGGCCAGGGGTGACGATGGCTACACCTTC. This translates into CASSYQARGDDGYTF.

The J gene is TRBJ2-2, the V gene TRBV19, with 10 bases fitting TRBD1. The germline V gene encodes CDR1 LNHDA and CDR2 SQIVND (reference sequence). The CDR3 is 18 residues long. V shed 0 bases, J shed 2 bases, and the junction held 6 bases outside the gene matches. The CDR3 sequence is CASSIDPDRGSNTGELFF. The DNA of the CDR3 is TGTGCCAGTAGTATAGATCCGGACAGGGGGAGTAACACCGGGGAGCTGTTTTTT.

The CDR3 loop is CASSNTGGRTDTQYF. The CDR3, as DNA: TGTGCCAGTAGTAACACAGGGGGCCGGACAGATACGCAGTATTTT. V gene TRBV19 combines with J gene TRBJ2-3, with 9 bases fitting TRBD1. V dropped 4 bases and J dropped 3; count of bases not matched to a gene: 5. CDR1 LNHDA and CDR2 SQIVND come from the germline V gene (reference sequence). This CDR3 has 15 amino acids.

Judged by abundance, this clonotype is medium-sized. The chain carries TRBV29-1 and TRBJ2-2, with 9 bases fitting TRBD1. Per the germline V gene, CDR1 is SQVTM and CDR2 is ANQGSEA. Unmatched junction bases numbered 4, after V lost 7 bases and J lost 1 base. This CDR3 is 14 amino acids long. This chain's CDR3 is CSGADRGNTGELFF. The CDR3 DNA reads TGCAGCGGGGCGGACAGGGGGAACACCGGGGAGCTGTTTTTT.

The sample holds a few counts of this clonotype. J is TRBJ2-1 and V is TRBV28, with a tentative D call TRBD2 (6 bases). This CDR3 region has 12 residues. CDR1 is MDHEN, CDR2 SYDVKM, per germline. The V end was cut by 3 bases, the J end by 8 bases, with 8 bases between. The CDR3 DNA reads TGTGCCAGCAGTTTTGGAGGGGATGAGCAGTTCTTC. Translated: CASSFGGDEQFF.

In its sample, this clonotype was seen a few times. The chain is built from TRBV7-9 and TRBJ2-7; D perhaps matches TRBD1 (5 bases). This CDR3 has 14 residues. The V end lost 8 bases, the J end lost 3 bases, and 17 bases lay between the germline ends. CDR1 is SEHNR and CDR2 is FQNEAQ in the germline V gene (reference sequence). For the CDR3, the DNA is TGTGCCAGCTCCTTGATGCAGGACAACTACGAGCAGTACGTC. It codes for CASSLMQDNYEQYV.

The CDR3 reads CASSPPAGAGELFF. CDR3 DNA: TGTGCCAGCTCACCACCCGCTGGGGCCGGGGAGCTGTTTTTT. J is TRBJ2-2 and V is TRBV18; D gene unclear. CDR1 KGHSH and CDR2 LQKENI come from the germline V gene. The ends were cut back, 0 bases at V and 6 bases at J, with 8 bases in the middle. The CDR3 covers 14 residues.